The rows below give T cell receptor beta chains drawn from one sample of a study of regulatory T cells in long-lasting Graves disease. Each CDR3 protein gets one entry after TCRdb re-called the multiplex PCR reads with MiXCR. The table shows 400,000 to 450,000 distinct CDR3 sequences, with about 17% occurring only once. The same sample was also used in a study of T cells in Graves' hyperthyroidism and ophthalmopathy.

The sequencing here drew on peripheral blood mononuclear cells (PBMCs), taken at new diagnosis, from a patient treated with antithyroid drugs. The receptors derive from a woman in her 30s with Graves disease. Both conserved end residues are part of each CDR3. The D gene is left open where the match is weak. Rows may omit the clone size; those that give it use once, few, many or a size class.

CDR3 | J | size | D | V
CASSPGTGLAFNTQYF | TRBJ2-3 | many | . | TRBV28
CASSLGWYRGYSNYGYTF | TRBJ1-2 | . | . | TRBV7-2
CATLAALNLYEQYF | TRBJ2-7 | many | . | TRBV10-3
CASSLSASSYEQYF | TRBJ2-7 | many | . | TRBV7-2
CASSGGVGEQYF | TRBJ2-7 | many | . | TRBV11-2
CSVEDPGTSFYEQYF | TRBJ2-7 | . | TRBD2 | TRBV29-1
CASSVTGSGANVLTF | TRBJ2-6 | . | . | TRBV2
CASSHPSWLVGTGELFF | TRBJ2-2 | . | . | TRBV4-2
CASSFKREGPYNEQFF | TRBJ2-1 | many | TRBD2 | TRBV12-3/TRBV12-4
CVTSDLKREGTDTQYF | TRBJ2-3 | few | TRBD2 | TRBV24-1
CASTMDGGNYGYTF | TRBJ1-2 | few | . | TRBV7-2
CASSMGGHQPQHF | TRBJ1-5 | few | . | TRBV19
CAISVSLARETQYF | TRBJ2-5 | . | . | TRBV10-3
CAWSVQGREPQHF | TRBJ1-5 | many | . | TRBV30
CASRPVGPPVQETQYF | TRBJ2-5 | . | . | TRBV7-8
CASSIGSSTEAFF | TRBJ1-1 | . | . | TRBV19
CASSSVQAENQPQHF | TRBJ1-5 | many | . | TRBV11-2
CASSLGFLGLAGGLVTGELFF | TRBJ2-2 | many | TRBD2 | TRBV7-6
CASSLHGTLLTYEQYF | TRBJ2-7 | . | . | TRBV13
CASSNLGTGTDTQYF | TRBJ2-3 | many | TRBD1 | TRBV11-2
CSARSGESYEQYF | TRBJ2-7 | . | TRBD2 | TRBV20-1
CASSRELLDEKLFF | TRBJ1-4 | once | . | TRBV12-3/TRBV12-4
CASSTRQDTGELFF | TRBJ2-2 | many | . | TRBV7-9
CASTPVAERGETQYF | TRBJ2-5 | few | . | TRBV9
CASSRGFRDTNNSPLHF | TRBJ1-6 | . | . | TRBV4-1
CSVQTNYEQYF | TRBJ2-7 | few | . | TRBV29-1
CASITSGRVGTQYF | TRBJ2-5 | many | TRBD2 | TRBV2
CASAIRGNTGELFF | TRBJ2-2 | many | . | TRBV6-1
CASSLAAGGGRETQYF | TRBJ2-5 | many | TRBD2 | TRBV5-1
CASSAGVQPQHF | TRBJ1-5 | many | . | TRBV2
CASSLNPQFGARETQYF | TRBJ2-5 | many | . | TRBV7-2